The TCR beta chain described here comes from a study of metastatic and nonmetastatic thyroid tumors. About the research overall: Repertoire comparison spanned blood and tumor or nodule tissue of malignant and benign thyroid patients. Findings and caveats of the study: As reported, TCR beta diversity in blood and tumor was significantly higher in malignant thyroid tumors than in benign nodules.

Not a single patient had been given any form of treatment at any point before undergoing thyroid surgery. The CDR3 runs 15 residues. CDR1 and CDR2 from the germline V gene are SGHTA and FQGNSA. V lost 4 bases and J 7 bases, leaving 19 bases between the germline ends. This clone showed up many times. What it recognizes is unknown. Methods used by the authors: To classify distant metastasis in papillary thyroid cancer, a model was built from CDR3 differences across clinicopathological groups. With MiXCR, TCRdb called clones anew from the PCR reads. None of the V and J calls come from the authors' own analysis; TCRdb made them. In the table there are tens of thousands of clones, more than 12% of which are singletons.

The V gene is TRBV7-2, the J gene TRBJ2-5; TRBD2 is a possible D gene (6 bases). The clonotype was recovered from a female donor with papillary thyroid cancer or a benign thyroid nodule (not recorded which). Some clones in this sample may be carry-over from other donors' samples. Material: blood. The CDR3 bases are TGTGCCAGCAGCTCTAAAGGCGCTCTGGGGGGGACCCAGTACTTC. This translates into CASSSKGALGGTQYF.